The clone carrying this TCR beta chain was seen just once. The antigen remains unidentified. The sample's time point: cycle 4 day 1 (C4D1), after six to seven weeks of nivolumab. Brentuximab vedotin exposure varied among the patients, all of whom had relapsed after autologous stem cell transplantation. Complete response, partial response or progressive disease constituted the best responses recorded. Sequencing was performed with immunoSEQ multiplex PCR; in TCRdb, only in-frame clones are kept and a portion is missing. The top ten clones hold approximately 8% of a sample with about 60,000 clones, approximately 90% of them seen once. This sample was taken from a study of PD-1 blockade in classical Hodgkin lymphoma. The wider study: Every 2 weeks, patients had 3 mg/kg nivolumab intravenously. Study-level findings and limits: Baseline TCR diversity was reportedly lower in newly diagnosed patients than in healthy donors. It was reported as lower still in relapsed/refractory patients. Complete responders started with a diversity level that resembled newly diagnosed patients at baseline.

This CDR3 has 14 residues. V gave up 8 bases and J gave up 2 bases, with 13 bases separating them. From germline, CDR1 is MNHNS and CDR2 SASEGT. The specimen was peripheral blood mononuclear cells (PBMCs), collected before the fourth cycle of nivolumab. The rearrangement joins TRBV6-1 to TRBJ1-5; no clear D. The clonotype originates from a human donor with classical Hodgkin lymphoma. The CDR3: CASRWMGGNQPQHF. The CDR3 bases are TGTGCCAGCCGATGGATGGGCGGCAATCAGCCCCAGCATTTT.